The clone carrying this T cell receptor beta chain was picked up a small number of times. The data originate from a study of T-cell reconstitution after alpha-beta-depleted transplantation in children. Preparing the TCRbeta library involved the use of unique molecular identifiers. A single record per CDR3 protein comes from TCRdb applying MiXCR to the PCR reads. The sample lists over 150,000 distinct CDR3 sequences, about 6.8% occurring once. There are 14 residues in the CDR3. The trim removed 6 bases at V and 3 bases at J, leaving 8 bases unmatched. CDR1 KGHSH and CDR2 LQKENI come from the germline V gene.

V is TRBV18 and J is TRBJ2-7, with 7 bases matching TRBD1. Sequences were derived from PBMCs from the stem cell graft donor, sampled from the stem cell graft. The clonotype originates from a human donor who donated a stem cell graft to a child with Wiskott-Aldrich syndrome. The CDR3 DNA sequence: TGTGCCAGCTCCCTCAACCGGGACAGCTACGAGCAGTACTTC. This codes for CASSLNRDSYEQYF.